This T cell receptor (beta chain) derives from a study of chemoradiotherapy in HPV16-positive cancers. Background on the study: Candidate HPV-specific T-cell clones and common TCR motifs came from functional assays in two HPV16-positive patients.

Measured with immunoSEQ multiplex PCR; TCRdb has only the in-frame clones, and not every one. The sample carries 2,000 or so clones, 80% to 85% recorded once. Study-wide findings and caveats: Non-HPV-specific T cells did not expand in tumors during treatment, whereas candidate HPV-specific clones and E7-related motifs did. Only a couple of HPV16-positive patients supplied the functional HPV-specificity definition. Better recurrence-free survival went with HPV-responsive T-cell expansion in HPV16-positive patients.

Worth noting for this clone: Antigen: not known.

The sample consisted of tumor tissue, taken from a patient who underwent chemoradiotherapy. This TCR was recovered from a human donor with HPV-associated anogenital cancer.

CDR3 bases: TGCGCCAGCAGCCAGGGGTCATCCACAGATACGCAGTATTTT. This translates into CASSQGSSTDTQYF. V and J are TRBV4-3 and TRBJ2-3; D is unresolved. The CDR3 consists of 14 residues. CDR1 LGHNA and CDR2 YSLEER come from the germline V gene. The V end was cut by 3 bases, the J end by 2 bases, with 9 bases between.